The sequence of this T cell receptor beta chain was determined in a study of T-cell reconstitution after alpha-beta-depleted transplantation in children. The library targeted TCRbeta and was prepared with unique molecular identifiers. MiXCR, run by TCRdb on the PCR reads, gives a single entry per CDR3 protein. Of about 110,000 distinct CDR3 sequences in the sample, about 9.4% are singletons; the top ten hold 8%. The germline gives CDR1 SGHRS, CDR2 YFSETQ. The V end was cut by 4 bases, the J end by 4 bases, with 18 bases between. CDR3 length: 15 residues. The source material was PBMCs from the stem cell graft donor, sampled from the stem cell graft. The genes are TRBV5-1 and TRBJ2-7, with D perhaps matching TRBD1 or TRBD2 (5 bases each). The sequence derives from a human donor who donated a stem cell graft to a child with acute lymphoblastic leukemia. The CDR3 nucleotides are TGCGCCAGCAGCCCGAGCGGCAGGGTCCCTTACGAGCAGTACTTC. This codes for CASSPSGRVPYEQYF.